This paragraph covers one T cell receptor beta chain sequence. Its antigen is still unknown. The data were obtained in a study of identical twins. A single record per CDR3 protein comes from TCRdb applying MiXCR to the 5' RACE reads. The sample consists of 1.5 million to 2 million distinct CDR3 sequences, about 32% of them appearing once. Study-level results: Excess twin sharing in beta out-of-frame sequences was weaker.

The TCR was taken from a newborn girl in good health. Input material: cord blood.

The CDR3 loop reads CATSDRPGTRGINEQFF. The CDR3 nucleotides read TGTGCCACCAGTGACCGGCCCGGGACTAGAGGGATCAATGAGCAGTTCTTC. This chain connects TRBV24-1 to TRBJ2-1, with 8 bases aligning to TRBD2. V lost 4 bases, J lost 6 bases, and 13 bases stayed unmatched. The CDR3 covers 17 residues. The germline gives CDR1 KGHDR, CDR2 SFDVKD.